This is a list of T cell receptor beta chains from one sample in a study of OX40 agonist ivuxolimab in advanced cancers. The repertoire was sequenced with immunoSEQ multiplex PCR; TCRdb's copy has only in-frame clones and lacks some. The sample lists approximately 57,000 clones; about 81% were seen once. Sequenced here: CD4+ or CD8+ T cells sorted from blood, sampled in a trial of the OX40 agonist ivuxolimab. The receptors come from an adult with an advanced solid tumor such as melanoma, head and neck, liver or kidney cancer. Both conserved end residues are part of each CDR3. Each record gives: D gene, J gene, V gene, clone size, CDR3 DNA, CDR3 protein. D genes are given only for firm matches. Size is stated for part of the rows, as once, few or many counts, or as a class when the clone is expanded.

- TRBJ2-3 TRBV11-3 few TGTGCCAGCAGCACTGGACGGGGCACAGATACGCAGTATTTT CASSTGRGTDTQYF
- TRBJ1-1 TRBV18 - TGTGCCAGCTACCCGGGGGGGAACACTGAAGCTTTCTTT CASYPGGNTEAFF
TRBD2 TRBJ2-7 TRBV27 - TGTGCCAGCAGTCCCTCGGGCGGAGCGGGGGGGGTCTACGAGCAGTACTTC CASSPSGGAGGVYEQYF
TRBD1 TRBJ1-4 TRBV4-2 - TGTGCCAGCAGCCAGGGAGGGGGCGCGGGGGGGATTAATGAAAAACTGTTTTTT CASSQGGGAGGINEKLFF
- TRBJ1-1 TRBV10-1 - TGCGCCAGCAGTGAGTCGGGGACAACCACTGAAGCTTTCTTT CASSESGTTTEAFF
- TRBJ1-5 TRBV27 - TGTGCCAGCAGTTTACGCGGACAGTTAAATCAGCCCCAGCATTTT CASSLRGQLNQPQHF
- TRBJ2-3 TRBV2 - TGTGCCAGCAGTGTGGGCCCAGATACGCAGTATTTT CASSVGPDTQYF
- TRBJ2-3 TRBV10-3 - TGTGCCATCAGTGATCTAGGGGGGCGCATGGATACGCAGTATTTT CAISDLGGRMDTQYF
TRBD2 TRBJ2-1 TRBV5-4 - TGTGCCAGCAGCTTAAGACTAGCGGATTACAATGAGCAGTTCTTC CASSLRLADYNEQFF
- TRBJ1-2 TRBV28 few TGTGCCAGCAGTACCCTGGAACGGCGGGCCTATGGCTACACCTTC CASSTLERRAYGYTF
- TRBJ2-3 TRBV6-1 - TGTGCCAGCTCCTCTTGGGGGGAAGATACGCAGTATTTT CASSSWGEDTQYF
- TRBJ2-3 TRBV5-4 - TGTGCCAGCAGCTTTGGGGGGGGGCGATCAGATACGCAGTATTTT CASSFGGGRSDTQYF
- TRBJ2-1 TRBV29-1 - TGCAGCGGGAAGGGCCACATATCGCTCAATGAGCAGTTCTTC CSGKGHISLNEQFF
- TRBJ1-5 TRBV27 once TGTGCCAGCAGCACCCGGAGGCCCAGCAATCAGCCCCAGCATTTT CASSTRRPSNQPQHF
- TRBJ2-7 TRBV6-6 - TGTGCCAGCAGTTACGCCCTCTACGAGCAGTACTTC CASSYALYEQYF
- TRBJ1-2 TRBV4-1 - TGCGCCAGCAGCCAAGGTTTCGACAGTAACTCCTATGGCTACACCTTC CASSQGFDSNSYGYTF
- TRBJ1-2 TRBV7-2 - TGTGCCAGCAGCTTAGTAGGGCAGGCTAACTATGGCTACACCTTC CASSLVGQANYGYTF
- TRBJ2-2 TRBV2 once TGTGCCAACTCCAGGGGCTACACCGGGGAGCTGTTTTTT CANSRGYTGELFF
TRBD1 TRBJ2-5 TRBV29-1 - TGCAGCTTGAGGACAGGGGAGGAGACCCAGTACTTC CSLRTGEETQYF
- TRBJ2-7 TRBV7-9 - TGTGCCAGCAGCAACAGGGTTTCTTACGAGCAGTACTTC CASSNRVSYEQYF
TRBD2 TRBJ2-5 TRBV29-1 - TGCAGCGTTGCGAGCGGGGGGGGACAAGAGACCCAGTACTTC CSVASGGGQETQYF
- TRBJ2-3 TRBV7-3 - TGTGCCAGCAGCTTAGGGGGGACAGATACGCAGTATTTT CASSLGGTDTQYF
- TRBJ2-5 TRBV5-4 - TGTGCCAGCAGCTTGAAACTCTCCTCACAGACCCAGTACTTC CASSLKLSSQTQYF
- TRBJ2-2 TRBV5-1 once TGCGCCAGCAGCTTAAGGGGGGACACCGGGGAGCTGTTTTTT CASSLRGDTGELFF
- TRBJ2-7 TRBV7-6 - TGTGCCAGCAGCCCCACCATGGGGGACAAGGCCTACGAGCAGTACTTC CASSPTMGDKAYEQYF
- TRBJ2-7 TRBV10-3 few TGTGCCATCAGTGAGCCCGGGACCCAAAACTACTTC CAISEPGTQNYF
TRBD2 TRBJ2-7 TRBV5-3 few TGTGCCAGAAGCTCGGGACTAGCGGGGGCGCATTCCCCCTACGAGCAGTACTTC CARSSGLAGAHSPYEQYF
- TRBJ2-1 TRBV7-8 - TGTGCCAGCAGCTTAGAGCCAGATTCGGATGAGCAGTTCTTC CASSLEPDSDEQFF
- TRBJ2-3 TRBV29-1 - TGCAGCGTTGATTGGGCTGGCACAGATACGCAGTATTTT CSVDWAGTDTQYF
TRBD2 TRBJ2-7 TRBV2 medium-sized TGTGCCAGCAGTACCGGGACTAGCACCGAGCAGTACTTC CASSTGTSTEQYF
- TRBJ2-6 TRBV5-1 - TGCGCCAGCAGCCCCAACGGACAGCCTGGGTACTCTGGGGCCAACGTCCTGACTTTC CASSPNGQPGYSGANVLTF
TRBD1 TRBJ1-2 TRBV6-5 few TGTGCCAGCAGTAGCAGACAGGGGGCGAGGGGCTACACCTTC CASSSRQGARGYTF
- TRBJ1-2 TRBV7-9 - TGTGCCAGCAGCCCCTCGGGGGGCGCAGGGAACTATGGCTACACCTTC CASSPSGGAGNYGYTF
- TRBJ2-7 TRBV5-4 - TGTGCCAGCGCGCCCCGGGACCGATTCTACGAGCAGTACTTC CASAPRDRFYEQYF
- TRBJ2-5 TRBV5-1 - TGCGCCAGCAGCTTGCTAACAGGACAAGAGACCCAGTACTTC CASSLLTGQETQYF